This T cell receptor beta chain was retrieved from a study of T cell responses to AZD1222 COVID-19 vaccine (dated by TCRdb to the early 2020s). About the investigation overall: Because spike-specific TCR depth and breadth did not differ between the two schedules, AZD1222 recipients who got a second dose at roughly 4 weeks were pooled with those who got a second dose at roughly 12 weeks. Trial participants were enrolled into age subgroups of 18-55, 56-69 and 70-plus years, which contained around 140, 26 and 57 TCR-sequenced participants, respectively. A total of about 240 trial participants underwent TCR sequencing, of whom 200 to 220 received two doses of AZD1222 and some 25 received two doses of the MenACWY control vaccine.

What the work shows at the level of the full study, not this receptor alone: Because no samples from the day 14 peak response were available, repertoires could be characterized only after the peak T cell response. Reportedly, close to half of the unique spike-specific TCRs recognized epitopes lying outside the regions that are mutated in the B.1.351 and B.1.1.7 variants. Most participants were white British and females outnumbered males, and the authors suggested that clonal diversity may have been underestimated. In the small 56-69-year group, the increase in depth fell short of significance, most likely because of low power. Only a handful of AZD1222 recipients were SARS-CoV-2 seropositive at baseline, limiting conclusions about previously exposed vaccinees. After two AZD1222 doses, both the breadth and the depth of spike-specific TCRs were significantly higher than at day 0 and than in MenACWY recipients. The vaccine-associated CD4 TCRs covered the entire spike protein, and the dominant responses fell in regions 160-218 and 743-854.

Notes on this clone: It lacks a known antigen. Within one base of it there is no much larger clone, and no base qualities were kept.

The CDR3 regions of human TCRbeta chains were analyzed by immunosequencing. The source study handled its data this way. TCRs in the repertoires were matched against a reference library of SARS-CoV-2-specific TCRs that had been generated with the MIRA antigen-specificity platform. Breadth meant the fraction of unique TCRs that were SARS-CoV-2-associated, whereas depth meant the fraction of total T cells that were SARS-CoV-2-associated. Each spike-specific TCR was assigned to its reactive spike region and to a CD4 or CD8 class using the MIRA data. Log10-transformed breadth and depth values were compared by one-way ANOVA with Sidak's multiple comparisons tests. What TCRdb holds here is the immuneACCESS table cut down to in-frame rearrangements. Part of the clones is not present; checked against another copy, under half of the missing clones reflect an unresolved V gene, and the others are unexplained. V and J calls and clone size are as listed in that table; D and trimming were resolved from the DNA. Counted in this sample were more than 95,000 clones; around 90% of them appeared once. The top ten hold over 7.5% of the sample.

The CDR3, cysteine through phenylalanine, is 14 amino acids long. Of all the DNA, just the CDR3 is kept, 42 bases in frame from base 1. CDR1 SGHDT and CDR2 YYEEEE were looked up in the germline V gene. V was cut back by 0 bases and J by 8 bases, leaving a gap of 14 bases between them. The sample's time point label is to be understood as: baseline before first vaccination. Samples from vaccinated people were obtained from the UK trials COV001 and COV002, which included a single-blind randomized controlled phase 2/3 trial of AZD1222 (ChAdOx1 nCoV-19) in healthy adults. For TCRbeta chain sequencing, PBMC samples were collected from trial participants at day 0 and at day 28 after the second dose.

The rearrangement combines TRBV5-6 with TRBJ1-1; the D gene is perhaps TRBD1, from 6 matching bases. Sequencing was performed on peripheral blood, taken on day 0 of AZD1222 vaccination. The TCR originated in an adult in good health. The nucleotide sequence reads TGTGCCAGCAGCTTGGGACAGGCCAGGGGAGAAGCTTTCTTT. Translated, this gives CASSLGQARGEAFF.